The rows below give T cell receptor beta chains drawn from one sample of a study of blood T cell repertoires in COVID-19. Here immunoSEQ multiplex PCR was the method, and the copy in TCRdb shows in-frame clones only, minus some. This table holds 380,000 or so clones, roughly 90% found once. Sequencing input: PBMCs or T cells enriched from blood (not recorded which). The origin of the receptors is a woman under 40 with acute COVID-19. Each CDR3 is given with its conserved first and last residue. The D gene is left open where the match is weak. Some rows mark clone size as missing; the rest say once, few, many or name a class of expanded clone.

j_call: TRBJ2-7; d_call: NA; v_call: TRBV7-9; clone_size: NA; cdr3_length: 12; cdr3_aa: CASSQATYEQYF; cdr3_nt: TGTGCCAGCAGCCAGGCAACCTACGAGCAGTACTTC
j_call: TRBJ1-2; d_call: NA; v_call: TRBV5-4; clone_size: NA; cdr3_length: 13; cdr3_aa: CASSLDGNYGYTF; cdr3_nt: TGTGCCAGCAGCTTGGACGGGAACTATGGCTACACCTTC
j_call: TRBJ2-1; d_call: TRBD1; v_call: TRBV4-1; clone_size: NA; cdr3_length: 13; cdr3_aa: CASEGQGWHEQFF; cdr3_nt: TGCGCCAGCGAGGGACAGGGGTGGCATGAGCAGTTCTTC
j_call: TRBJ1-5; d_call: TRBD1; v_call: TRBV19; clone_size: NA; cdr3_length: 16; cdr3_aa: CASSVGTGGWNQPQHF; cdr3_nt: TGTGCCAGTAGTGTTGGGACAGGGGGATGGAATCAGCCCCAGCATTTT
j_call: TRBJ2-2; d_call: NA; v_call: TRBV7-3; clone_size: NA; cdr3_length: 12; cdr3_aa: CASSPNYGELFF; cdr3_nt: TGTGCCAGCAGCCCTAATTACGGGGAGCTGTTTTTT
j_call: TRBJ1-4; d_call: TRBD1; v_call: TRBV29-1; clone_size: NA; cdr3_length: 12; cdr3_aa: CSSQGAGEKLFF; cdr3_nt: TGCAGCTCTCAGGGGGCCGGCGAAAAACTGTTTTTT
j_call: TRBJ1-2; d_call: NA; v_call: TRBV18; clone_size: NA; cdr3_length: 15; cdr3_aa: CASSPFPGQNYGYTF; cdr3_nt: TGTGCCAGCTCACCCTTTCCGGGACAAAACTATGGCTACACCTTC
j_call: TRBJ2-3; d_call: TRBD2; v_call: TRBV19; clone_size: NA; cdr3_length: 17; cdr3_aa: CASSLWTSGGASDTQYF; cdr3_nt: TGTGCCAGTAGTCTGTGGACTAGCGGGGGGGCGTCAGATACGCAGTATTTT
j_call: TRBJ2-3; d_call: NA; v_call: TRBV6-4; clone_size: NA; cdr3_length: 14; cdr3_aa: CASSDSTGESTQYF; cdr3_nt: TGTGCCAGCAGTGACTCTACGGGTGAGAGTACGCAGTATTTT
j_call: TRBJ1-1; d_call: NA; v_call: TRBV29-1; clone_size: NA; cdr3_length: 12; cdr3_aa: CSVDQGRTEAFF; cdr3_nt: TGCAGCGTTGACCAGGGGCGGACTGAAGCTTTCTTT
j_call: TRBJ2-7; d_call: TRBD1; v_call: TRBV7-9; clone_size: NA; cdr3_length: 17; cdr3_aa: CASSSLTGGATFIEQYF; cdr3_nt: TGTGCCAGCAGCTCGCTGACAGGGGGCGCCACCTTTATAGAGCAGTACTTC
j_call: TRBJ2-1; d_call: TRBD1; v_call: TRBV10-2; clone_size: NA; cdr3_length: 17; cdr3_aa: CASSDNLRTGAVNEQFF; cdr3_nt: TGCGCCAGCAGTGACAATCTCAGGACAGGGGCGGTGAATGAGCAGTTCTTC
j_call: TRBJ1-1; d_call: TRBD1; v_call: TRBV7-2; clone_size: NA; cdr3_length: 18; cdr3_aa: CASSPRTGAVGGNTEAFF; cdr3_nt: TGTGCCAGCAGCCCGCGGACAGGGGCGGTTGGGGGGAACACTGAAGCTTTCTTT
j_call: TRBJ1-5; d_call: TRBD1; v_call: TRBV5-1; clone_size: NA; cdr3_length: 16; cdr3_aa: CASSLVGTGGNQPQHF; cdr3_nt: TGCGCCAGCAGCTTGGTCGGGACAGGGGGCAATCAGCCCCAGCATTTT
j_call: TRBJ1-6; d_call: TRBD1; v_call: TRBV10-3; clone_size: NA; cdr3_length: 15; cdr3_aa: CAISELGQGNSPLHF; cdr3_nt: TGTGCCATCAGTGAGTTGGGACAGGGAAATTCACCCCTCCACTTT
j_call: TRBJ2-7; d_call: TRBD2; v_call: TRBV12-5; clone_size: once; cdr3_length: 15; cdr3_aa: CASGWERGASYEQYF; cdr3_nt: TGTGCTAGTGGTTGGGAGCGGGGGGCCTCCTACGAGCAGTACTTC
j_call: TRBJ2-7; d_call: NA; v_call: TRBV6-2/TRBV6-3; clone_size: NA; cdr3_length: 17; cdr3_aa: CASSGGQGAPGFYEQYF; cdr3_nt: TGTGCCAGCAGTGGCGGCCAAGGGGCGCCTGGATTCTACGAGCAGTACTTC
j_call: TRBJ1-2; d_call: NA; v_call: TRBV10-3; clone_size: NA; cdr3_length: 17; cdr3_aa: CAISEGGRKPGNYGYTF; cdr3_nt: TGTGCCATCAGTGAGGGAGGTCGCAAACCTGGTAACTATGGCTACACCTTC
j_call: TRBJ1-2; d_call: NA; v_call: TRBV6-4; clone_size: NA; cdr3_length: 13; cdr3_aa: CASSRGLNYGYTF; cdr3_nt: TGTGCCAGCAGTAGAGGATTGAACTATGGCTACACCTTC
j_call: TRBJ2-1; d_call: TRBD1; v_call: TRBV10-3; clone_size: once; cdr3_length: 16; cdr3_aa: CATAPQFQGARNEQFF; cdr3_nt: TGTGCCACCGCGCCCCAATTCCAGGGGGCGCGCAATGAGCAGTTCTTC